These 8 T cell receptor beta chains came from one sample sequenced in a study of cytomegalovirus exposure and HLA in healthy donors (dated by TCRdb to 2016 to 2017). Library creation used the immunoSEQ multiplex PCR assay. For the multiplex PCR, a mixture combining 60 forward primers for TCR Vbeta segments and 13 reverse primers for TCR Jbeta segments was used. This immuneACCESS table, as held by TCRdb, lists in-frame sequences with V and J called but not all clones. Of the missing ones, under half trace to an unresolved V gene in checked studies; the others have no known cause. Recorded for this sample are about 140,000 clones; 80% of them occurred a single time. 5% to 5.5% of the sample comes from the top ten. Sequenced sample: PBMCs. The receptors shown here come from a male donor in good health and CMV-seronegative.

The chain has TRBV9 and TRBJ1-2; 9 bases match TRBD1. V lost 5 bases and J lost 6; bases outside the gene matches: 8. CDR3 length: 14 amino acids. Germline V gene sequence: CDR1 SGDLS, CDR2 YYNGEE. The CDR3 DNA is TGTGCCAGCAGTCCCCAGGACAGGGGTCATGGCTACACCTTC. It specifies CASSPQDRGHGYTF.

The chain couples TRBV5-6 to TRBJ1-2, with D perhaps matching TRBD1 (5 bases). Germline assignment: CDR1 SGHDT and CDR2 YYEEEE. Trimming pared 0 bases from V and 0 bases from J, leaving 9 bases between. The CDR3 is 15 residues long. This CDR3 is CASSLGTGANYGYTF. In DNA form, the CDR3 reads TGTGCCAGCAGCTTGGGAACGGGGGCTAACTATGGCTACACCTTC.

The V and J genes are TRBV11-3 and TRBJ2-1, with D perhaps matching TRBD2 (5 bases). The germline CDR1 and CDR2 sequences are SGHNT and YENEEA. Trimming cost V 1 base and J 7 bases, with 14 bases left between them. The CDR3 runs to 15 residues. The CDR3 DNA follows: TGTGCCAGCAGCTTAGCCGGCGGGTTGAGGAATGAGCAGTTCTTC. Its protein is CASSLAGGLRNEQFF.

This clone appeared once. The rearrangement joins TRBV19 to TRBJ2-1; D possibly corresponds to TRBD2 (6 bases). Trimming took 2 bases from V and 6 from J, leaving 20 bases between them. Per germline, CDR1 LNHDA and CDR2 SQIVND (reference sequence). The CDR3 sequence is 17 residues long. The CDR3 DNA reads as TGTGCCAGTAGTATATCGAGATACCGGGACTTAGGCAATGAGCAGTTCTTC. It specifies CASSISRYRDLGNEQFF. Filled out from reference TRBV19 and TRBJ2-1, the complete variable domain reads DGGITQSPKYLFRKEGQNVTLSCEQNLNHDAMYWYRQDPGQGLRLIYYSQIVNDFQKGDIAEGYSVSREKKESFPLTVTSAQKNPTAFYLCASSISRYRDLGNEQFFGPGTRLTVL.

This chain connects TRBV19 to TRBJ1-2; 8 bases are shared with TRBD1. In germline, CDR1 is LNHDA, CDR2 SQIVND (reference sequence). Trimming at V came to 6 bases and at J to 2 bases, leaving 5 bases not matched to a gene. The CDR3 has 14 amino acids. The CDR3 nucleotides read TGTGCCAGTAGCGAGACAGGGGCCAACTATGGCTACACCTTC. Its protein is CASSETGANYGYTF.

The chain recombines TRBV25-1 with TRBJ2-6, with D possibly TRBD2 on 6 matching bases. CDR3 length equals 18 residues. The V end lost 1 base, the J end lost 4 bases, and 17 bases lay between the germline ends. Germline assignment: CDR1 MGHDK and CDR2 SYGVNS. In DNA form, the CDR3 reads TGTGCCAGCAGTGAATTAAACTCGGGGGAAACCGGGGCCAACGTCCTGACTTTC. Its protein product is CASSELNSGETGANVLTF. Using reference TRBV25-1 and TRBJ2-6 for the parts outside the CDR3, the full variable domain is EADIYQTPRYLVIGTGKKITLECSQTMGHDKMYWYQQDPGMELHLIHYSYGVNSTEKGDLSSESTVSRIRTEHFPLTLESARPSHTSQYLCASSELNSGETGANVLTFGAGSRLTVL.

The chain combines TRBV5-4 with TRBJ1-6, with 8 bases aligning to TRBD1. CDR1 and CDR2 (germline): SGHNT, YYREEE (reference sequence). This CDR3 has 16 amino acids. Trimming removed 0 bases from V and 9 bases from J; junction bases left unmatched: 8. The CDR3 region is CASSLAGQGAGSPLHF. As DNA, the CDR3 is TGTGCCAGCAGCTTGGCAGGGCAGGGGGCAGGTTCACCCCTCCACTTT.

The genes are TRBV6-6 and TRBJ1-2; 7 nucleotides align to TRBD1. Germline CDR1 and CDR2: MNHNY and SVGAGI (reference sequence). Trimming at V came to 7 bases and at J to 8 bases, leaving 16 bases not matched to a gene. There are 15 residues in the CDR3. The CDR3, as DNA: TGTGCCAGCACCGGGACAGTTAATTCCCCCTACGGCTACACCTTC. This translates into CASTGTVNSPYGYTF.